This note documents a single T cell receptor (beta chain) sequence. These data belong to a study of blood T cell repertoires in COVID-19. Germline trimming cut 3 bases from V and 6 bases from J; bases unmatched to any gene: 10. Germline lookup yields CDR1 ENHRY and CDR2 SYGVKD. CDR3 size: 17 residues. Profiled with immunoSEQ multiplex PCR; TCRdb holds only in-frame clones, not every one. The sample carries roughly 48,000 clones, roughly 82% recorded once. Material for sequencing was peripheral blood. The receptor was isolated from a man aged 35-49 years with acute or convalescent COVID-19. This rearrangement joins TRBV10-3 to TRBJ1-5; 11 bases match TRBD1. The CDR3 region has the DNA TGTGCCATCAGTGAAGGTGGGACAGGGGGAATGGGTCAGCCCCAGCATTTT. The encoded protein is CAISEGGTGGMGQPQHF.